These 20 T cell receptor beta chains came from one sample sequenced in a study of circulating tumor DNA in untreated peripheral T-cell lymphoma. Using immunoSEQ multiplex PCR, the repertoire was profiled, and TCRdb retains in-frame clones only, with some absent. The sample records about 150 clones, about 80% being singletons. Source material: cell-free DNA from blood serum. These receptors originate from a human donor with peripheral T-cell lymphoma.

The V call is TRBV11-2, the J call TRBJ2-3, with D hard to call. V dropped 6 bases and J dropped 4 bases, with 14 bases sitting between them. This CDR3 is 14 amino acids long. Germline V gene sequence: CDR1 SGHAT, CDR2 FQNNGV. The CDR3 nucleotides are TGTGCCAGCAGATATACAGAGGTACCAGATACGCAGTATTTT. This sequence encodes CASRYTEVPDTQYF.

This clone was detected only once. The V gene is TRBV5-6, the J gene TRBJ2-7; D is ambiguous. The V and J ends lost 4 bases and 1 base respectively, with 6 bases between them. The germline CDR1 and CDR2 sequences are SGHDT and YYEEEE. The CDR3 is 12 residues long. The CDR3 sequence: CASSPGSYEQYF. CDR3 DNA: TGTGCCAGCAGCCCTGGGTCCTACGAGCAGTACTTC.

The chain uses TRBV28 and TRBJ2-1; TRBD2 matches at 9 bases. This CDR3 is built from 16 residues. V lost 6 bases, J lost 5 bases, and 11 bases stayed unmatched. Germline assignment: CDR1 MDHEN and CDR2 SYDVKM. The CDR3 protein is CASSPPELAGHNEQFF. CDR3 nucleotide sequence: TGTGCCAGCAGCCCCCCGGAACTAGCGGGCCACAATGAGCAGTTCTTC.

This clone was observed a handful of times. This chain uses TRBV28 with TRBJ2-1; unclear D gene. There are 17 residues in the CDR3. Germline CDR1 MDHEN, CDR2 SYDVKM. The germline V and J ends were trimmed by 2 bases and 4 bases, with 18 bases remaining between them. The CDR3 reads CASSLLLKTGPYNEQFF. For the CDR3, the DNA is TGTGCCAGCAGTTTACTCCTTAAAACCGGACCATACAATGAGCAGTTCTTC. Filled out from reference TRBV28 and TRBJ2-1, the complete variable domain reads DVKVTQSSRYLVKRTGEKVFLECVQDMDHENMFWYRQDPGLGLRLIYFSYDVKMKEKGDIPEGYSVSREKKERFSLILESASTNQTSMYLCASSLLLKTGPYNEQFFGPGTRLTVL.

Worth noting for this clone: The junction shows a germline mismatch at one end, possibly a read error. V gene TRBV28 combines with J gene TRBJ2-2; D is tentatively TRBD1 or TRBD2 (6 bases each). The germline CDR1 and CDR2 sequences are MDHEN and SYDVKM. The CDR3 has 14 amino acids. The chain's CDR3 is CASSLRGRTRELFF. The DNA of the CDR3 is TGTGCCAGCAGTTTACGGGGGCGCACCAGGGAGCTGTTTTTT.

Sample share makes this clone hyperexpanded. The chain links TRBV9 to TRBJ2-3, with 9 bases fitting TRBD1. CDR3 size: 23 residues. Trimming removed 0 bases from V and 0 bases from J; junction bases left unmatched: 23. Germline assignment: CDR1 SGDLS and CDR2 YYNGEE. Written as DNA, the CDR3 is TGTGCCAGCAGCGTAGACGGATTGGTGGTGGGGACAGGGCTTCTCCCGAGCACAGATACGCAGTATTTT. Encoded protein: CASSVDGLVVGTGLLPSTDTQYF.

The chain joins TRBV7-8 to TRBJ2-3; 7 bases fit TRBD1. J lost 5 bases, V lost 1 base, and 3 bases had no gene match. This CDR3 has 14 amino acids. From germline, CDR1 is SGHVS and CDR2 FQNEAQ. CDR3 residues: CASSLGGQIDTQYF. The DNA of the CDR3 is TGTGCCAGCAGCTTAGGGGGACAGATAGATACGCAGTATTTT.

The V and J genes are TRBV4-1 and TRBJ2-6, with D hard to call. Germline V gene lookup returns CDR1 MGHRA and CDR2 YSYEKL. V lost 0 bases and J 0 bases, leaving 9 bases between the germline ends. The CDR3 has 17 amino acids. Here the CDR3 reads CASSQDMSLSGANVLTF. As DNA, the CDR3 is TGCGCCAGCAGCCAAGATATGAGCCTCTCTGGGGCCAACGTCCTGACTTTC.

The rearrangement joins TRBV18 to TRBJ2-1; 10 bases are shared with TRBD2. The CDR3 length is 15 residues. CDR1 is KGHSH and CDR2 is LQKENI in the germline V gene. V was clipped by 5 bases and J by 3 bases; unmatched bases: 4. The CDR3 is CASSTGLAVYNEQFF. The CDR3 DNA sequence: TGTGCCAGCTCAACAGGACTAGCGGTCTACAATGAGCAGTTCTTC.

The V and J genes are TRBV19 and TRBJ2-7; no clear D gene. Germline-derived CDR1 and CDR2 are LNHDA and SQIVND (reference sequence). Trimming cost V 2 bases and J 0 bases, with 11 bases left between them. This CDR3 comprises 15 residues. The CDR3 coding sequence is TGTGCCAGTAGTATAAACGGAAATCCCTCCTACGAGCAGTACTTC. Translated: CASSINGNPSYEQYF. The whole variable domain, filled in from reference TRBV19 and TRBJ2-7, reads DGGITQSPKYLFRKEGQNVTLSCEQNLNHDAMYWYRQDPGQGLRLIYYSQIVNDFQKGDIAEGYSVSREKKESFPLTVTSAQKNPTAFYLCASSINGNPSYEQYFGPGTRLTVT.

On this clone: A junction boundary mismatches the germline segment, possibly from a read error. The chain is built from TRBV27 and TRBJ2-6; TRBD1 agrees at 8 bases. CDR1 MNHEY and CDR2 SMNVEV come from the germline V gene (reference sequence). This CDR3 region has 18 residues. DNA of the CDR3: TGTGCCAGCAGTTACTCGACAGGGGCCGGCTCTGGGGCCAACATCCTGACTTTC. This gives the protein CASSYSTGAGSGANILTF.

The chain has TRBV10-2 and TRBJ1-5, with D hard to call. The CDR3 sequence is 15 residues long. Trimming took 4 bases from V and 4 from J, leaving 14 bases between them. CDR1 is WSHSY, CDR2 SAAADI, per germline. The CDR3: CASSVPPTRNQPQHF. DNA for the CDR3: TGCGCCAGCAGTGTCCCCCCCACGAGGAATCAGCCCCAGCATTTT.

The chain combines TRBV6-5 with TRBJ1-6; D remains ambiguous. Germline loops: CDR1 MNHEY, CDR2 SVGAGI. The CDR3 length is 15 residues. V was cut by 5 bases and J by 6 bases, with 14 bases left in between. As DNA, the CDR3 is TGTGCCAGCAGTCGACCGAATTTATCTAATTCACCCCTCCACTTT. It specifies CASSRPNLSNSPLHF.

By share of the sample, this clone is hyperexpanded. V usage is TRBV27 and J usage is TRBJ2-2, with TRBD2 identical over 8 bases. The CDR3 extends over 18 amino acids. The germline V gene encodes CDR1 MNHEY and CDR2 SMNVEV (reference sequence). Trimming cost V 6 bases and J 1 base; bases outside gene matches: 13. The CDR3 protein is CASRGLAGGIRNTGELFF. DNA of the CDR3: TGTGCCAGCAGAGGCCTAGCGGGTGGTATAAGGAACACCGGGGAGCTGTTTTTT.

The rearrangement joins TRBV11-2 to TRBJ2-5; D not certain. Germline V gives CDR1 SGHAT, CDR2 FQNNGV. CDR3 length: 17 amino acids. The V and J ends lost 6 bases and 5 bases respectively, with 25 bases between them. CDR3 nucleotide sequence: TGTGCCAGCAGTGAGATGTCATGGATCATCGTCGACGAGACCCAGTACTTC. Translation: CASSEMSWIIVDETQYF.

The chain is built from TRBV10-2 and TRBJ1-2; D is undetermined. V was pared by 3 bases and J by 3 bases, with 5 bases between. The length of the CDR3 is 12 residues. Looked up from germline, CDR1 is WSHSY and CDR2 is SAAADI. CDR3 sequence: CASSDTYYGYTF. CDR3 coding DNA: TGCGCCAGCAGTGACACCTACTATGGCTACACCTTC.

The chain couples TRBV4-3 to TRBJ1-5; D may be TRBD1 (5 bases). CDR1 is LGHNA and CDR2 is YSLEER in the germline V gene. Trimming stripped 2 bases from V and 5 bases from J, with 10 bases between. The CDR3 has 14 residues. Here the CDR3 reads CASSQMQGYQPQHF. The CDR3 DNA reads TGCGCCAGCAGCCAAATGCAGGGATATCAGCCCCAGCATTTT.

The V call is TRBV28, the J call TRBJ1-1, with a weak D call TRBD1 (6 bases). CDR1 and CDR2 from the germline V gene are MDHEN and SYDVKM. CDR3 length equals 13 residues. V was shortened by 3 bases and J by 6 bases, with 11 bases between the two germline ends. The CDR3 sequence is CASSLAGDSEAFF. In DNA, the CDR3 is TGTGCCAGCAGTTTGGCAGGGGACTCTGAAGCTTTCTTT.

This clone turned up a few times. CDR3 in amino acids: CASSATGNEQFF. CDR3 bases: TGTGCCAGCAGCGCGACAGGGAATGAGCAGTTCTTC. The rearrangement links TRBV2 to TRBJ2-1; 7 nucleotides line up with TRBD1. J was trimmed by 7 bases and V by 6 bases; bases with no gene match: 3. This CDR3 comprises 12 residues. Looked up from germline, CDR1 is SNHLY and CDR2 is FYNNEI.

The genes are TRBV6-4 and TRBJ2-6; D remains ambiguous. V lost 5 bases, J lost 5 bases, and 22 bases lay in between. Per germline, CDR1 MRHNA and CDR2 SNTAGT. There are 18 residues in the CDR3. The CDR3 region has the DNA TGTGCCAGCAGTTTTGAGAGCTCACGACAAAGTCGGGCCAACGTCCTGACTTTC. Translation gives CASSFESSRQSRANVLTF.